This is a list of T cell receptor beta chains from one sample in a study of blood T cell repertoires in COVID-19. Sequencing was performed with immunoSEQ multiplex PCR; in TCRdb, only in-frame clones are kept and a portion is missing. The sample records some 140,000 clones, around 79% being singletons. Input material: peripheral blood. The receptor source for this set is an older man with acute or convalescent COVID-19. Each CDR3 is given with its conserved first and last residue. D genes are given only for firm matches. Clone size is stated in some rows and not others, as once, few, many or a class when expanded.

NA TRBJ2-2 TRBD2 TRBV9 CASSEGTRSGGLTGELFF TGTGCCAGCAGCGAGGGGACCCGTAGCGGGGGGTTAACCGGGGAGCTGTTTTTT
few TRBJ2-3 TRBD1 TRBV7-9 CASSGTGSTDTQYF TGTGCCAGCTCCGGGACAGGAAGCACAGATACGCAGTATTTT
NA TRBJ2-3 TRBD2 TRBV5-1 CASRRDYTDTQYF TGCGCCAGCAGACGGGACTACACAGATACGCAGTATTTT
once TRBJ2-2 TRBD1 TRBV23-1 CASSLDRDAGELFF TGCGCCAGCAGTCTCGACAGGGATGCCGGGGAGCTGTTTTTT
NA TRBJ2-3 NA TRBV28 CASRPVGGWADTQYF TGTGCCAGCAGGCCGGTTGGGGGGTGGGCAGATACGCAGTATTTT
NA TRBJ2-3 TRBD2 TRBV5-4 CASTTGGGADTQYF TGTGCCAGCACCACGGGCGGGGGGGCAGATACGCAGTATTTT
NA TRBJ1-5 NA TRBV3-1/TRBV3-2 CASSQDRSQPQHF TGTGCCAGCAGCCAAGATCGTTCTCAGCCCCAGCATTTT
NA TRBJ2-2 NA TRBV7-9 CASSPGSQGTGELFF TGTGCCAGCAGCCCGGGTTCCCAGGGAACCGGGGAGCTGTTTTTT
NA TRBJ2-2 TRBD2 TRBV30 CAWSVSGVNTGELFF TGTGCCTGGAGTGTGAGCGGGGTGAACACCGGGGAGCTGTTTTTT
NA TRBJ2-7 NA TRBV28 CASSFVRYEQYF TGTGCCAGCAGTTTCGTGCGCTACGAGCAGTACTTC
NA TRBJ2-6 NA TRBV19 CASSIRSSSGANVLTF TGTGCCAGTAGTATACGATCGAGCTCTGGGGCCAACGTCCTGACTTTC
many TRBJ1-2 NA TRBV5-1 CASSLATGSNYGYTF TGCGCCAGCAGCTTGGCCACAGGGAGCAACTATGGCTACACCTTC
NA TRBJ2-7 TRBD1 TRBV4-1 CASSRTDRLLYEQYF TGCGCCAGCAGCCGGACGGACAGGCTCCTCTACGAGCAGTACTTC
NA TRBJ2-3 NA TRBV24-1 CATSDSTRRSTDTQYF TGTGCCACCAGTGATTCAACTAGGAGGAGCACAGATACGCAGTATTTT
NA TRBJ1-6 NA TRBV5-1 CASSLLPSEGISPLHF TGCGCCAGCAGCTTGTTGCCTTCGGAGGGGATTTCACCCCTCCACTTT
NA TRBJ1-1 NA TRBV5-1 CASSLTYGRGYEEAFF TGCGCCAGCAGCCTAACATATGGCAGGGGTTATGAGGAAGCTTTCTTT
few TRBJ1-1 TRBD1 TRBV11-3 CASSPSRDRVENTEAFF TGTGCCAGCAGCCCCTCCCGGGACAGGGTTGAGAACACTGAAGCTTTCTTT
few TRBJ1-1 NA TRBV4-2 CASSPLGTQNTEAFF TGTGCCAGCAGCCCCCTAGGGACTCAGAACACTGAAGCTTTCTTT
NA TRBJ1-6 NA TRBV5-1 CASSPSGVGSPLHF TGCGCCAGCAGCCCGTCGGGGGTAGGATCACCCCTCCACTTT
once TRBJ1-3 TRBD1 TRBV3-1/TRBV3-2 CASSLKRGLGNTIYF TGTGCCAGCAGCCTTAAGAGGGGGCTTGGAAACACCATATATTTT
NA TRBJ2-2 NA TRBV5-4 CASSAGTPNTGELFF TGTGCCAGCAGCGCCGGGACACCGAACACCGGGGAGCTGTTTTTT
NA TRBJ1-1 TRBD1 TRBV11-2 CASTQDRVSTEAFF TGTGCCAGCACCCAGGACAGGGTGAGCACTGAAGCTTTCTTT
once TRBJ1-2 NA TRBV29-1 CSVPKQLRGSGYTF TGCAGCGTTCCCAAACAACTCCGAGGCAGCGGCTACACCTTC
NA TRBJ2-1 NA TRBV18 CASSPFGGRNNEQFF TGTGCCAGCTCACCTTTCGGGGGGCGGAACAATGAGCAGTTCTTC
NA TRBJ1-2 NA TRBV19 CASSGSKVLDGYTF TGTGCCAGTAGTGGCAGCAAGGTTCTAGATGGCTACACCTTC
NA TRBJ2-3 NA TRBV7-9 CASSARVLSTDTQYF TGTGCCAGCAGCGCCAGGGTCTTGAGCACAGATACGCAGTATTTT
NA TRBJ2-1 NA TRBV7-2 CASSRNTGNNEQFF TGTGCCAGCAGCCGCAATACAGGGAACAATGAGCAGTTCTTC
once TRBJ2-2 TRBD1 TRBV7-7 CASSSGTANTGELFF TGTGCTAGCAGCTCAGGGACAGCGAACACCGGGGAGCTGTTTTTT
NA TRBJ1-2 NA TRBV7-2 CASSLGWQGALGYTF TGTGCCAGCAGCTTAGGGTGGCAGGGCGCCCTGGGCTACACCTTC
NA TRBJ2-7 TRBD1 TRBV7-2 CASSLTGTDYEQYF TGTGCCAGCAGCTTAACCGGGACAGACTACGAGCAGTACTTC
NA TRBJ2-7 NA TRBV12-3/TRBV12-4 CASSHSTAHEQYF TGTGCCAGCAGTCACTCGACAGCCCACGAGCAGTACTTC
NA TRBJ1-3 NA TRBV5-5 CASSSTGYSGNTIYF TGTGCCAGCAGCTCGACAGGATACTCTGGAAACACCATATATTTT
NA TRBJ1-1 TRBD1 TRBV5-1 CASRSLDRVNTEAFF TGCGCCAGCAGAAGTCTCGACAGGGTTAACACTGAAGCTTTCTTT
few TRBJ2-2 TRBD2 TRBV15 CATSRDGTTLGLFF TGTGCCACCAGCAGAGATGGGACTACCCTTGGGCTGTTTTTT
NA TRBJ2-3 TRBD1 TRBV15 CATSRTGRTDTQYF TGTGCCACCAGCCGGACAGGACGCACAGATACGCAGTATTTT
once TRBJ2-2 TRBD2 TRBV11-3 CASSLVYGGAGELFF TGTGCCAGCAGCTTAGTCTACGGGGGGGCCGGGGAGCTGTTTTTT
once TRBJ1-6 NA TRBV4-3 CASSQDGGLRVGGYSPLHF TGCGCCAGCAGCCAAGATGGGGGCCTCAGGGTCGGGGGGTATTCGCCCCTCCACTTT
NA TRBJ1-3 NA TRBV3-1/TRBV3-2 CASSQLLSSGNTIYF TGTGCCAGCAGCCAACTACTGAGCTCTGGAAACACCATATATTTT
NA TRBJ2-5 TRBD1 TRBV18 CASSPGTGVQETQYF TGTGCCAGCTCACCGGGGACAGGGGTTCAAGAGACCCAGTACTTC
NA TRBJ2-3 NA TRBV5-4 CASSSPYQATDTQYF TGTGCCAGCAGCTCCCCTTATCAAGCCACAGATACGCAGTATTTT
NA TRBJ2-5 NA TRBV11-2 CASSHMTDTGETQYF TGTGCCAGCAGCCATATGACTGATACGGGAGAGACCCAGTACTTC
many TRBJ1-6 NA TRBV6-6 CASSRDRPSSYNSPLHF TGTGCCAGCAGTCGCGACAGGCCCAGCTCCTATAATTCACCCCTCCACTTT
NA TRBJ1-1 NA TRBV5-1 CASSGDTVNTEAFF TGCGCCAGCAGCGGGGACACCGTGAACACTGAAGCTTTCTTT
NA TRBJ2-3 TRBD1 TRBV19 CASARQGSTDTQYF TGTGCCAGTGCTAGACAGGGAAGCACAGATACGCAGTATTTT
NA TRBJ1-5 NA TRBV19 CASRAGEIGNQPQHF TGTGCCAGTAGAGCAGGGGAGATCGGCAATCAGCCCCAGCATTTT
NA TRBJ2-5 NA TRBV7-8 CASSLGSGRETQYF TGTGCCAGCAGCTTGGGGTCGGGGAGAGAGACCCAGTACTTC
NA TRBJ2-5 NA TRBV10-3 CAISEPGRETQYF TGTGCCATCAGTGAGCCAGGCAGAGAGACCCAGTACTTC
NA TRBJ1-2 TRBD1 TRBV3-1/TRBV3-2 CASSQGTGAGGYTF TGTGCCAGCAGCCAGGGGACAGGGGCGGGTGGCTACACCTTC
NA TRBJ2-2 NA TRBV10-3 CAISESSVGAANTGELFF TGTGCCATCAGTGAGTCCAGCGTGGGGGCTGCGAACACCGGGGAGCTGTTTTTT
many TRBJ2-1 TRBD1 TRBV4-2 CASSQRQGDEQFF TGTGCCAGCAGCCAACGACAGGGAGATGAGCAGTTCTTC
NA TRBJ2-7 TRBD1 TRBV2 CASTRDRGPYEQYF TGTGCCAGCACCCGGGACAGGGGGCCCTACGAGCAGTACTTC
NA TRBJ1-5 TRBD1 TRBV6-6 CASSDRGGNQPQHF TGTGCCAGCAGTGACAGGGGGGGCAATCAGCCCCAGCATTTT
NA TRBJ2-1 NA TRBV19 CASSMRQSLSYNEQFF TGTGCCAGTAGTATGAGACAATCGCTCTCCTACAATGAGCAGTTCTTC